Below, 31 T cell receptor beta chains from the same sample are listed, as sequenced in a study of shared clonotypes between healthy human individuals. Only in-frame clones appear in the TCRdb table, and some are missing; sequencing was by immunoSEQ multiplex PCR. The profile shows approximately 2.5 million clones, 93% of them singletons. Sequenced: naive CD4+ T cells from PBMCs. Subset reported: CD45RA+ positively selected. The receptors here all came from a young man in good health. Some clones in this sample may be carry-over from other donors' samples.

The V and J genes are TRBV27 and TRBJ2-1; TRBD2 matches 13 bases. V shed 0 bases, J shed 0 bases, and the junction held 8 bases outside the gene matches. The CDR3 contains 20 residues. CDR1 is MNHEY and CDR2 is SMNVEV in the germline V gene (reference sequence). The CDR3 bases are TGTGCCAGCAGTTTATCTAAGGGACTAGCGGGATTCAGCTCCTACAATGAGCAGTTCTTC. Translated, it gives CASSLSKGLAGFSSYNEQFF.

The V call is TRBV18, the J call TRBJ2-2; 9 positions match TRBD1. CDR3 length: 16 residues. Germline CDR1 is KGHSH and CDR2 is LQKENI. J lost 5 bases, V lost 0 bases, and 4 bases had no gene match. CDR3 residues: CASSPPADRGTGELFF. As DNA, the CDR3 is TGTGCCAGCTCACCACCGGCTGACAGGGGGACCGGGGAGCTGTTTTTT.

This rearrangement joins TRBV2 to TRBJ2-6; D ambiguous. V lost 6 bases and J lost 1, with 10 bases in between. CDR1 SNHLY and CDR2 FYNNEI come from the germline V gene. This CDR3 is built from 15 residues. This chain's CDR3 is CASSLDRSGANVLTF. CDR3 nucleotides: TGTGCCAGCAGCCTGGACCGGTCTGGGGCCAACGTCCTGACTTTC.

The rearrangement links TRBV7-8 to TRBJ2-7, with D maybe TRBD2 (6 bases). The CDR3 runs to 16 residues. The germline CDR1 and CDR2 sequences are SGHVS and FQNEAQ. V was pared by 0 bases and J by 3 bases, with 15 bases between. The CDR3 nucleotides read TGTGCCAGCAGCTTAGCGACGGGAGTGAGCATCTACGAGCAGTACTTC. This codes for CASSLATGVSIYEQYF. Variable domain in full (rest from reference TRBV7-8 and TRBJ2-7): GAGVSQSPRYKVAKRGQDVALRCDPISGHVSLFWYQQALGQGPEFLTYFQNEAQLDKSGLPSDRFFAERPEGSVSTLKIQRTQQEDSAVYLCASSLATGVSIYEQYFGPGTRLTVT.

This clone was counted a few times. J is TRBJ1-1 and V is TRBV19; D gene unclear. V gave up 7 bases and J gave up 5 bases, with 11 bases separating them. CDR1 and CDR2 (germline): LNHDA, SQIVND (reference sequence). This CDR3 comprises 12 residues. CDR3 DNA sequence: TGTGCCAGTACAGATTTTAGGACTGAAGCTTTCTTT. This translates into CASTDFRTEAFF.

The chain has TRBV5-6 and TRBJ1-4; D uncertain. Trimming cost V 3 bases and J 5 bases, with 8 bases left between them. Germline V gene sequence: CDR1 SGHDT, CDR2 YYEEEE. CDR3 size: 13 residues. The CDR3 sequence: CASSYRTNEKLFF. The CDR3 DNA reads as TGTGCCAGCAGCTACAGAACCAATGAAAAACTGTTTTTT.

The chain links TRBV28 to TRBJ1-1; D not resolved. Trimming pared 10 bases from V and 3 bases from J, leaving 12 bases between. Germline loops: CDR1 MDHEN, CDR2 SYDVKM. This CDR3 is built from 12 residues. CDR3 residues: CATRYGYTEAFF. The CDR3 DNA sequence: TGTGCCACCAGATATGGGTACACTGAAGCTTTCTTT.

Here the CDR3 DNA reads TGTGCCAGCAGTGACCCCCTAGCGATTCACCTTGAGCAGTACTTC. This gives the protein CASSDPLAIHLEQYF. The rearrangement uses TRBV6-6 and TRBJ2-7, with a possible D match to TRBD2 (6 bases). V lost 5 bases and J lost 7, with 21 bases in between. In germline, CDR1 is MNHNY, CDR2 SVGAGI (reference sequence). The CDR3 has 15 amino acids.

The chain combines TRBV28 with TRBJ2-5; 7 bases fit TRBD1. Germline values: CDR1 MDHEN, CDR2 SYDVKM. V gave up 3 bases and J gave up 4 bases; unmatched junction bases: 11. The CDR3 extends over 16 amino acids. This CDR3 is CASSFRGTVSLETQYF. CDR3 in DNA: TGTGCCAGCAGTTTCAGGGGGACAGTTTCTCTAGAGACCCAGTACTTC.

About this clone: Other DNA sequences in this specimen translate into the identical CDR3. The V call is TRBV28, the J call TRBJ1-2; unclear D gene. Germline CDR1 and CDR2: MDHEN and SYDVKM. Trimming took off 4 bases at V and 5 bases at J, with 8 bases between the two ends. The CDR3 extends over 12 amino acids. The CDR3 sequence is CASSSRQYGYTF. The CDR3 DNA follows: TGTGCCAGCAGTTCCCGCCAGTATGGCTACACCTTC.

About this clone itself: The same CDR3 can be traced to other DNA sequences in this sample. The chain is built from TRBV29-1 and TRBJ2-2, with 11 bases aligning to TRBD1. J gave up 4 bases and V 6 bases, and 7 bases lay outside the gene matches. The CDR3 spans 15 residues. Per the germline V gene, CDR1 is SQVTM and CDR2 is ANQGSEA. The CDR3 DNA reads TGCAGCGTAGGGACAGGGGGTCGTGGCACCGGGGAGCTGTTTTTT. Translating it yields CSVGTGGRGTGELFF.

The chain is built from TRBV5-1 and TRBJ1-5, with 12 bases matching TRBD1. CDR1 and CDR2 from the germline V gene are SGHRS and YFSETQ. CDR3 size: 20 residues. After removal of 3 bases from V and 4 bases from J, the junction contained 17 bases not matched to a gene. The CDR3 here is CASSCDPRPRDRGPNQPQHF. The CDR3 coding sequence is TGCGCCAGCAGCTGCGACCCCAGGCCCCGGGACAGGGGGCCGAATCAGCCCCAGCATTTT.

CDR3 nucleotides: TGCGCCAGCAGCTTGGAGGGGCGGGGGCTTAACTATGGCTACACCTTC. Its protein product is CASSLEGRGLNYGYTF. The V and J genes are TRBV5-1 and TRBJ1-2; D perhaps matches TRBD1 (6 bases). This CDR3 has 16 amino acids. Deletions cut 0 bases from V and 1 base from J, with 13 bases between. Per the germline V gene, CDR1 is SGHRS and CDR2 is YFSETQ.

This clone was observed once. The V call is TRBV5-1, the J call TRBJ2-7; D tentatively fits TRBD1 or TRBD2 (5 bases each). V was clipped by 0 bases and J by 4 bases, with 14 bases between them. This CDR3 region has 15 residues. CDR1 and CDR2 from the germline V gene are SGHRS and YFSETQ. The CDR3 protein is CASSLAGVGVYEQYF. CDR3 bases: TGCGCCAGCAGCTTGGCCGGGGTAGGGGTTTACGAGCAGTACTTC.

This chain links TRBV11-3 with TRBJ1-1; 9 nucleotides agree with TRBD1. J gave up 3 bases and V 5 bases, and 13 bases lay outside the gene matches. This CDR3 contains 17 residues. Germline V gene sequence: CDR1 SGHNT, CDR2 YENEEA. Here the CDR3 reads CASSQGQGAAYDTEAFF. The CDR3, as DNA: TGTGCCAGCAGCCAGGGACAGGGCGCGGCGTACGACACTGAAGCTTTCTTT.

The chain couples TRBV28 to TRBJ2-7; D ambiguous. Germline loops: CDR1 MDHEN, CDR2 SYDVKM. V was pared by 2 bases and J by 5 bases, with 16 bases between. This CDR3 comprises 15 residues. CDR3 nucleotide sequence: TGTGCCAGCAGTTTAGGCAGGTTGGGGTCCCACGAGCAGTACTTC. Translation gives CASSLGRLGSHEQYF. The variable domain in full, completed from reference TRBV28 and TRBJ2-7, reads DVKVTQSSRYLVKRTGEKVFLECVQDMDHENMFWYRQDPGLGLRLIYFSYDVKMKEKGDIPEGYSVSREKKERFSLILESASTNQTSMYLCASSLGRLGSHEQYFGPGTRLTVT.

The V and J genes are TRBV11-2 and TRBJ2-2; the D is unclear. CDR3 length: 14 residues. Germline V gene lookup returns CDR1 SGHAT and CDR2 FQNNGV. V dropped 3 bases and J dropped 6 bases, with 11 bases sitting between them. The CDR3 sequence: CASSFTAPPGELFF. CDR3 bases: TGTGCCAGCAGCTTCACAGCCCCTCCCGGGGAGCTGTTTTTT. Drawing the rest from reference TRBV11-2 and TRBJ2-2, the complete variable domain is EAGVAQSPRYKIIEKRQSVAFWCNPISGHATLYWYQQILGQGPKLLIQFQNNGVVDDSQLPKDRFSAERLKGVDSTLKIQPAKLEDSAVYLCASSFTAPPGELFFGEGSRLTVL.

V and J are TRBV5-1 and TRBJ1-2; the match to TRBD1 covers 7 bases. Losses at the gene ends were 4 bases for V and 3 bases for J; bases not matched to a gene: 18. The germline V gene encodes CDR1 SGHRS and CDR2 YFSETQ. The length of the CDR3 is 18 residues. As DNA, the CDR3 is TGCGCCAGCAGCGGCTCCCCCGTTAAGTGGGACAGAGACTATGGCTACACCTTC. The encoded protein is CASSGSPVKWDRDYGYTF.

The J gene is TRBJ2-7, the V gene TRBV6-1, with D perhaps being TRBD1 or TRBD2 (5 bases each). V was cut by 8 bases and J by 0 bases, with 14 bases left in between. The CDR3 runs 14 residues. Germline CDR1 is MNHNS and CDR2 is SASEGT. The CDR3: CASYGRGPSYEQYF. The CDR3 region has the DNA TGTGCCAGCTATGGACGGGGACCCTCCTACGAGCAGTACTTC.

The chain couples TRBV14 to TRBJ2-1; 10 bases map to TRBD2. The V and J ends lost 0 bases and 4 bases, in that order; junction bases with no gene match: 6. The CDR3 is 17 amino acids. Germline V gene lookup returns CDR1 SGHDN and CDR2 FVKESK. The CDR3 region has the DNA TGTGCCAGCAGCCAAGATTCTACAGCGGGAGGGTACAATGAGCAGTTCTTC. As protein: CASSQDSTAGGYNEQFF.

The V call is TRBV28, the J call TRBJ2-2; TRBD2 agrees at 9 bases. Germline loops: CDR1 MDHEN, CDR2 SYDVKM. Trimming took 4 bases from V and 7 from J; bases not matched to a gene: 7. The CDR3 runs to 15 residues. CDR3 in amino acids: CASSSRTSVSGELFF. CDR3 nucleotide sequence: TGTGCCAGCAGTTCTCGGACTAGCGTTAGCGGGGAGCTGTTTTTT.

This clone was seen a handful of times. The chain employs TRBV2 and TRBJ1-2, with a possible D match to TRBD1 (5 bases). Looked up from germline, CDR1 is SNHLY and CDR2 is FYNNEI. The CDR3 consists of 12 residues. Trimming cost V 4 bases and J 6 bases, with 9 bases left between them. Here the CDR3 reads CASSVRGNGYTF. The DNA for the CDR3 is TGTGCCAGCAGTGTACGGGGGAATGGCTACACCTTC. The whole variable domain, filled in from reference TRBV2 and TRBJ1-2, reads EPEVTQTPSHQVTQMGQEVILRCVPISNHLYFYWYRQILGQKVEFLVSFYNNEISEKSEIFDDQFSVERPDGSNFTLKIRSTKLEDSAMYFCASSVRGNGYTFGSGTRLTVV.

The CDR3 nucleotides are TGTGCCAGCAGTTCTACAGGGTTGCCGATCTACGAGCAGTACTTC. Amino acid sequence: CASSSTGLPIYEQYF. The chain couples TRBV28 to TRBJ2-7, with D perhaps matching TRBD1 (6 bases). V lost 4 bases, J lost 3 bases, and 16 bases lay in between. The CDR3 loop spans 15 amino acids. CDR1 and CDR2 from the germline V gene are MDHEN and SYDVKM.

The rearrangement links TRBV11-3 to TRBJ2-5, with 11 bases lining up with TRBD1. J gave up 2 bases and V 1 base, and 3 bases lay outside the gene matches. Germline lookup yields CDR1 SGHNT and CDR2 YENEEA. The CDR3 covers 16 residues. DNA for the CDR3: TGTGCCAGCAGCTTAGGGACAGGGGGCTATCAAGAGACCCAGTACTTC. Translation: CASSLGTGGYQETQYF.

This clone has only one observation. The V call is TRBV28, the J call TRBJ1-1; D not resolved. This CDR3 is 14 amino acids long. Germline-derived CDR1 and CDR2 are MDHEN and SYDVKM. Trimming stripped 4 bases from V and 5 bases from J, with 14 bases between. DNA of the CDR3: TGTGCCAGCAGTTCCTCGGACCTGCGGACTGAAGCTTTCTTT. Translation: CASSSSDLRTEAFF.

The chain recombines TRBV2 with TRBJ2-1; the match to TRBD2 covers 8 bases. After removal of 7 bases from V and 6 bases from J, the junction contained 2 bases not matched to a gene. Germline loops: CDR1 SNHLY, CDR2 FYNNEI. CDR3 length: 12 amino acids. CDR3 in amino acids: CASTSGPNEQFF. CDR3 bases: TGTGCCAGCACTAGCGGGCCCAATGAGCAGTTCTTC.

Of note for this clone: Other DNA variants within this sample encode the same CDR3. This rearrangement joins TRBV30 to TRBJ2-3, with D possibly called TRBD1 or TRBD2 (5 bases each). The CDR3 spans 11 residues. Trimming left V 3 bases short and J 6 bases short, with 7 bases between. Germline V gene lookup returns CDR1 GTSNPN and CDR2 SVGIG (reference sequence). The CDR3 bases are TGTGCCTGGAGAGGGGAGGATACGCAGTATTTT. Protein product: CAWRGEDTQYF.

J is TRBJ1-3 and V is TRBV28; D not certain. Trimming left V 7 bases short and J 0 bases short, with 16 bases between. The length of the CDR3 is 16 residues. CDR1 is MDHEN and CDR2 is SYDVKM in the germline V gene. CDR3 sequence: CASMGIRIPSGNTIYF. In DNA, the CDR3 is TGTGCCAGCATGGGGATTCGAATCCCCTCTGGAAACACCATATATTTT.

As regards this clone: The sample contains more than one DNA sequence encoding this CDR3. The rearrangement links TRBV9 to TRBJ2-5, with TRBD1 identical over 8 bases. The trim removed 1 base at V and 5 bases at J, leaving 4 bases unmatched. Germline V CDR1 and CDR2: SGDLS, YYNGEE. The CDR3 runs to 14 residues. The CDR3 DNA follows: TGTGCCAGCAGCGTACAGGGGGCACGGGAGACCCAGTACTTC. Translating gives CASSVQGARETQYF.

J is TRBJ2-3 and V is TRBV6-5, with TRBD2 identical over 7 bases. The V and J ends lost 8 bases and 0 bases, in that order; junction bases with no gene match: 8. Germline values: CDR1 MNHEY, CDR2 SVGAGI. The CDR3 is 15 amino acids. The CDR3 sequence: CASGRLAQSTDTQYF. In nucleotides, the CDR3 is TGTGCCAGCGGGAGACTAGCTCAGAGCACAGATACGCAGTATTTT.

The chain carries TRBV27 and TRBJ2-1, with D possibly called TRBD1 or TRBD2 (5 bases each). The length of the CDR3 is 16 residues. Germline-derived CDR1 and CDR2 are MNHEY and SMNVEV (reference sequence). The V end lost 6 bases, the J end lost 3 bases, and 18 bases lay between the germline ends. The CDR3 sequence: CASSPINGALYNEQFF. The CDR3, as DNA: TGTGCCAGCAGCCCAATTAACGGGGCGCTCTACAATGAGCAGTTCTTC.